A single sample is the source of the 29 T cell receptor beta chains below, sequenced in a study of molecular identifiers for immune sequencing clone quantification (dated by TCRdb to the late 2010s). Library construction relied on PCR. Sequenced using a NextSeq 500. Using fastp at Q25 and MiXCR, TCRdb reprocessed the public reads and kept productive beta chains. All rows with the same CDR3 protein become a single entry with the most common DNA and genes. In all, the sample holds approximately 500,000 distinct CDR3 sequences, and around 25% of those were seen once. 0.76% of the sample comes from the top ten. Sample: naive CD8+ T cells from blood, with Jurkat cell RNA spiked in. The cell subset or site label on this specimen signifies: FACS-sorted CD8+CD4-CCR7+CD45RA+ naive T cells. The receptors shown here come from a human donor in good health. Some libraries in this study had Jurkat cell RNA spiked in.

This clonotype has more than one count but fewer than ten. This chain's CDR3 is CASSSTGVYNEQFF. CDR3 DNA sequence: TGTGCCAGCAGCTCGACAGGGGTATACAATGAGCAGTTCTTC. V and J are TRBV7-2 and TRBJ2-1, with 8 bases identical to TRBD1. Germline V CDR1 and CDR2: SGHTA, FQGNSA. The V gene end was trimmed by 4 bases and the J gene end by 4 bases; junction bases not matched to a gene: 3. This CDR3 has 14 amino acids.

This clonotype was seen a handful of times. The chain carries TRBV12-3 or TRBV12-4 and TRBJ2-3; 9 bases fit TRBD2. V trimming: 1 base; J trimming: 5 bases; junction bases outside the gene matches: 10. This CDR3 spans 17 amino acids. The CDR3 bases are TGTGCCAGCAGTTTAGTGGGTGGCGGGGGGGCGAAAGATACGCAGTATTTT. Translation: CASSLVGGGGAKDTQYF.

The rearrangement uses TRBV10-3 and TRBJ2-5; 9 bases line up with TRBD1. J lost 5 bases, V lost 5 bases, and 6 bases had no gene match. CDR3 size: 14 residues. Per germline, CDR1 ENHRY and CDR2 SYGVKD. The CDR3 is CAISTGGGGETQYF. CDR3 bases: TGTGCCATCAGTACAGGGGGCGGAGGGGAGACCCAGTACTTC.

This clonotype was seen only a few times. This chain connects TRBV29-1 to TRBJ2-1; possible D gene TRBD2, 7 bases. V was cut by 6 bases and J by 10 bases, with 16 bases left in between. This CDR3 contains 12 residues. Germline loops: CDR1 SQVTM, CDR2 ANQGSEA. CDR3 sequence: CSVAVGGAEQFF. In nucleotides, the CDR3 is TGCAGCGTGGCAGTAGGGGGGGCGGAGCAGTTCTTC.

The chain links TRBV9 to TRBJ2-3, with a possible D match to TRBD1 (5 bases). The DNA end favors TRBJ1-5, so the J call may be wrong. Germline values: CDR1 SGDLS, CDR2 YYNGEE. The CDR3 length is 16 residues. CDR3 sequence reads: CASSGGLAGVTDTQHF. Here the CDR3 DNA reads TGTGCCAGCAGCGGCGGACTAGCGGGGGTCACAGATACGCAGCATTTT.

This clonotype was seen a few times. The chain employs TRBV6-5 and TRBJ2-5; 13 nucleotides agree with TRBD2. Germline V CDR1 and CDR2: MNHEY, SVGAGI. V shed 5 bases and J 6 bases; nucleotides not matched to a gene: 9. There are 16 residues in the CDR3. DNA of the CDR3: TGTGCCAGCAGTCCTACTAGCGGGGGGGCCGCCCAGACCCAGTACTTC. It yields the protein CASSPTSGGAAQTQYF.

V and J are TRBV29-1 and TRBJ2-5, with 7 bases aligning to TRBD1. This CDR3 has 13 residues. Germline V gene lookup returns CDR1 SQVTM and CDR2 ANQGSEA. Unmatched junction bases numbered 6, after V lost 5 bases and J lost 3 bases. The CDR3 nucleotides are TGCAGCGTTACGACAGGGTGGGAAGAGACCCAGTACTTC. This sequence encodes CSVTTGWEETQYF. The entire variable domain, with the rest obtained from reference TRBV29-1 and TRBJ2-5, is as follows: SAVISQKPSRDICQRGTSLTIQCQVDSQVTMMFWYRQQPGQSLTLIATANQGSEATYESGFVIDKFPISRPNLTFSTLTVSNMSPEDSSIYLCSVTTGWEETQYFGPGTRLLVL.

Remarks on this clonotype: A much larger clonotype is one base distant, so this may be a read error. The CDR3 does not end in the conserved phenylalanine or tryptophan, so this is likely a read error. The chain combines TRBV7-2 with TRBJ2-5, with 7 bases lining up with TRBD2. Unmatched junction bases numbered 9, after V lost 4 bases and J lost 1 base. The CDR3 extends over 16 amino acids. The germline V gene encodes CDR1 SGHTA and CDR2 FQGNSA. CDR3 sequence (DNA): TGTGCCAGCAGCTCCCATCTGGGCGGGGGCCAAGAGACCCAGTACCTC. Its translation is CASSSHLGGGQETQYL.

As regards this clonotype: A much larger clone differs from this one at a single base, so this may be a read error. The chain uses TRBV12-3 or TRBV12-4 and TRBJ2-4; D not certain. The CDR3 totals 13 residues. CDR3 nucleotide sequence: TGTGCCAGCAGTTTTGTGCAGAAAAACACTCAGTACTTC. The encoded protein is CASSFVQKNTQYF.

In regard to this clonotype: A read error may explain this, as a much larger clone is one base away. The chain is built from TRBV9 and TRBJ1-5; D unresolved. This CDR3 has 13 residues. Germline-derived CDR1 and CDR2 are SGDLS and YYNGEE. The V end was cut by 7 bases, the J end by 5 bases, with 13 bases between. This chain's CDR3 is CASGLTPDQPQHF. The CDR3 DNA reads as TGTGCCAGCGGCCTAACCCCAGATCAGCCCCAGCATTTT.

Details on this clonotype: This clone may be a read error of a much larger clone one base away. The chain is built from TRBV5-1 and TRBJ2-5; 9 bases agree with TRBD2. Trimming removed 2 bases from V and 9 bases from J; junction bases left unmatched: 5. The CDR3 consists of 13 residues. The germline gives CDR1 SGHRS, CDR2 YFSETQ. In nucleotides, the CDR3 is TGCGCCAGCAGCTTTTTGGAGCGGGAGGCCCAGTACTTC. Amino acid sequence: CASSFLEREAQYF. The full variable domain, rest sourced from reference TRBV5-1 and TRBJ2-5, is KAGVTQTPRYLIKTRGQQVTLSCSPISGHRSVSWYQQTPGQGLQFLFEYFSETQRNKGNFPGRFSGRQFSNSRSEMNVSTLELGDSALYLCASSFLEREAQYFGPGTRLLVL.

This clonotype was recorded a few times. Since no conserved phenylalanine or tryptophan closes the CDR3, a read error is the likely cause. V is TRBV15 and J is TRBJ2-5, with 8 bases identical to TRBD2. The germline V gene encodes CDR1 LNHNV and CDR2 YYDKDF (reference sequence). This CDR3 has 16 residues. The CDR3 loop reads CATSSTSGSYQETQYL. CDR3 bases: TGTGCCACAAGCAGCACTAGCGGAAGCTACCAAGAGACCCAGTACCTC.

This clonotype was counted a few times. A read error is possible here, since a much larger clone lies one base away. CDR3 sequence reads: CASSLWLGQETQYF. CDR3 in DNA: TGTGCCAGCAGCTTGTGGCTAGGGCAAGAGACCCAGTACTTC. The rearrangement links TRBV5-4 to TRBJ2-5; D unresolved. The CDR3 is 14 amino acids. Germline V lookup: CDR1 SGHNT, CDR2 YYREEE (reference sequence). Trimming took 1 base from V and 2 from J, leaving 9 bases between them.

A note on this clonotype: A much bigger clone sits one base away, suggesting this may be a read error. The CDR3 carries no conserved terminal phenylalanine or tryptophan, so it likely arises from a read error. The V and J genes are TRBV6-5 and TRBJ2-7, with D maybe TRBD1 (6 bases). CDR1 is MNHEY and CDR2 is SVGAGI in the germline V gene. This CDR3 has 12 amino acids. The ends were cut back, 6 bases at V and 10 bases at J, with 16 bases in the middle. The CDR3 nucleotides read TGTGCCAGCAGGGCCCTCCAGGACAGACAGTACTCC. Translating it yields CASRALQDRQYS.

Many counts were recorded for this clonotype. The V call is TRBV5-1, the J call TRBJ2-7; D remains unclear. CDR3 length equals 15 residues. Germline CDR1 is SGHRS and CDR2 is YFSETQ. V lost 0 bases and J lost 0, with 10 bases in between. CDR3 in DNA: TGCGCCAGCAGCTTGGAGGTGGTTGGCTCCTACGAGCAGTACTTC. This sequence encodes CASSLEVVGSYEQYF.

Concerning this clonotype itself: A read error is possible here, since a much larger clone lies one base away. The chain couples TRBV5-3 to TRBJ1-3, with D uncertain. TRBV5-3 is an ORF, with its function uncertain. The CDR3 totals 15 residues. The CDR3 DNA follows: TGTGCCAGCAGCTCCAGCAAGGGAAGTGGAAACACCATATATTTT. It translates to CASSSSKGSGNTIYF.

This clonotype was recorded many times. The junction differs from germline at one of its ends, possibly a read error. J is TRBJ1-1 and V is TRBV7-9; D remains unclear. Germline CDR1 SEHNR, CDR2 FQNEAQ (reference sequence). The CDR3 is 10 residues long. The CDR3 sequence: CASSLTRHWF. In DNA, the CDR3 is TGTGCCAGCAGCCTCACCCGACACTGGTTT.

The chain has TRBV27 and TRBJ2-1; possibly TRBD1 or TRBD2 for D (5 bases each). The CDR3 is made up of 17 amino acids. The germline V gene has CDR1 MNHEY and CDR2 SMNVEV (reference sequence). Trimming cost V 2 bases and J 0 bases, with 14 bases left between them. For the CDR3, the DNA is TGTGCCAGCAGTTTACTATCGGGGCATAGCTCCTACAATGAGCAGTTCTTC. This translates into CASSLLSGHSSYNEQFF.

This sequence joins TRBV12-3 or TRBV12-4 and TRBJ1-5; D is ambiguous. V was cut by 2 bases and J by 0 bases, with 11 bases left in between. This CDR3 is built from 16 residues. CDR3 protein: CASSLFWGNSNQPQHF. In DNA, the CDR3 is TGTGCCAGCAGTTTATTTTGGGGTAATAGCAATCAGCCCCAGCATTTT.

This clonotype was seen a handful of times. A much larger clone is a single base away; this may be a read error. The CDR3 sequence is CASSYLSGGTATQYF. In DNA, the CDR3 is TGTGCCAGCAGTTACCTGTCAGGGGGAACAGCTACGCAGTATTTT. This chain uses TRBV6-5 with TRBJ2-3; 7 nucleotides agree with TRBD1. The CDR3 has 15 amino acids. Germline V gives CDR1 MNHEY, CDR2 SVGAGI.

This clonotype occurred many times. J is TRBJ2-3 and V is TRBV9, with D perhaps matching TRBD1 or TRBD2 (6 bases each). V gave up 2 bases and J gave up 6 bases, with 22 bases separating them. The CDR3 has 17 residues. The V gene's germline CDR1 is SGDLS and CDR2 YYNGEE. CDR3 nucleotides: TGTGCCAGCAGCGTGGGGGGCGCTCCGGGAGTAACCGATACGCAGTATTTT. Its protein is CASSVGGAPGVTDTQYF.

This clonotype was recorded once. A much larger clone is a single base away; this may be a read error. DNA of the CDR3: TGTGCCAGCAGCCAAGTAGCGGACAGCAATCAGCCCCGGCATTTT. Its translation is CASSQVADSNQPRHF. The chain carries TRBV4-2 and TRBJ1-5; possibly TRBD1 for D (6 bases). The germline V gene encodes CDR1 LGHNA and CDR2 YNFKEQ. The CDR3 covers 15 residues.

The genes are TRBV6-2 or TRBV6-3 and TRBJ2-2; a weak D match, TRBD2 (5 bases). The V gene lost 6 bases and the J gene lost 4 bases, with 15 bases spanning the gap. The CDR3 is 15 amino acids. Germline V gives CDR1 MNHEY, CDR2 SVGEGT. Written as DNA, the CDR3 is TGTGCCAGCAGAGAGTTAGTGCGGGTCACCGGGGAGCTGTTTTTT. It codes for CASRELVRVTGELFF.

With regard to this clonotype: A much larger clone is a single base away; this may be a read error. The chain recombines TRBV13 with TRBJ1-1; TRBD1 matches 7 bases. The germline CDR1 and CDR2 sequences are PRHDT and FYEKMQ (reference sequence). The CDR3 covers 14 residues. The trim removed 4 bases at V and 6 bases at J, leaving 8 bases unmatched. CDR3 bases: TGTGCCAGCAGCTCCGGACAGGAGGGCGCTGAAGCTTTCTTT. This gives the protein CASSSGQEGAEAFF.

Turning to this clonotype: A much larger clone sits a single nucleotide away, making a read error possible. The chain uses TRBV28 and TRBJ1-1; D gene unclear. Germline loops: CDR1 MDHEN, CDR2 SYDVKM. The CDR3 consists of 14 residues. CDR3: CAGRSDAYSTEAFF. The CDR3 DNA reads TGTGCCGGCAGATCCGACGCCTATAGTACTGAAGCTTTCTTT. The whole variable domain, remainder taken from reference TRBV28 and TRBJ1-1, is DVKVTQSSRYLVKRTGEKVFLECVQDMDHENMFWYRQDPGLGLRLIYFSYDVKMKEKGDIPEGYSVSREKKERFSLILESASTNQTSMYLCAGRSDAYSTEAFFGQGTRLTVV.

A few counts support this clonotype. The gene calls are TRBV6-6 and TRBJ1-1; possible D gene TRBD1, 6 bases. V gave up 6 bases and J gave up 6 bases, with 14 bases separating them. Per germline, CDR1 MNHNY and CDR2 SVGAGI (reference sequence). The CDR3 consists of 13 residues. The CDR3 region has the DNA TGTGCCAGCAGGGGCAGGGGTACCCCTGAAGCTTTCTTT. The encoded protein is CASRGRGTPEAFF.

In its sample, this clonotype was seen a few times. The chain couples TRBV28 to TRBJ2-1; TRBD2 aligns across 13 bases. From germline, CDR1 is MDHEN and CDR2 SYDVKM. The CDR3 covers 18 residues. V lost 5 bases and J lost 8; bases outside the gene matches: 15. The chain's CDR3 is CASSRPSGLAGVVDEQFF. CDR3 in DNA: TGTGCCAGCAGTAGACCCTCCGGACTAGCGGGAGTTGTAGATGAGCAGTTCTTC.

This clonotype was seen repeatedly, ten times or more. The chain is built from TRBV30 and TRBJ2-4, with a possible D match to TRBD1 (5 bases). V was cut by 2 bases and J by 0 bases, with 11 bases left in between. There are 15 residues in the CDR3. CDR1 and CDR2 from the germline V gene are GTSNPN and SVGIG (reference sequence). The CDR3: CAWSFQGTAKNIQYF. Here the CDR3 DNA reads TGTGCCTGGAGTTTTCAGGGAACAGCCAAAAACATTCAGTACTTC.

In this sample, this clonotype turned up a few times. This chain uses TRBV30 with TRBJ1-1, with D hard to call. The CDR3 extends over 12 amino acids. Germline CDR1 GTSNPN, CDR2 SVGIG (reference sequence). Trimming shortened V by 2 bases and J by 6 bases, and 10 bases separated the two germline ends. The CDR3 nucleotides read TGTGCCTGGAGTTCGGGGTTTGCTGAAGCTTTCTTT. It yields the protein CAWSSGFAEAFF.